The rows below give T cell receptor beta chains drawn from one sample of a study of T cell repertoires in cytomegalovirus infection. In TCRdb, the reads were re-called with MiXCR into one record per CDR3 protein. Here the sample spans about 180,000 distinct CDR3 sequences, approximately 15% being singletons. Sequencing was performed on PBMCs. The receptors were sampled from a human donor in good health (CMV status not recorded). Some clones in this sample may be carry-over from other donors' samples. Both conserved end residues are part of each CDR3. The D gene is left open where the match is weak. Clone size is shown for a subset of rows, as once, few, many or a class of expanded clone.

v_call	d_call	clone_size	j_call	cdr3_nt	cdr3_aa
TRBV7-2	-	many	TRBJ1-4	TGTGCCAGCAGCTTAGTAGGGATTTCAGAAAAACTGTTTTTT	CASSLVGISEKLFF
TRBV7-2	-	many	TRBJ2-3	TGTGCCAGCAGCTCCAGGGGGGCGGGAGATACGCAGTATTTT	CASSSRGAGDTQYF
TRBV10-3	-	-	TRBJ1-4	TGTGCCATCGGGAGTAGGGGGAAACTGTTTTTT	CAIGSRGKLFF
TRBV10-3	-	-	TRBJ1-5	TGTGCCACCCGTGGGGAAGGCAATCAGCCCCAGCATTTT	CATRGEGNQPQHF
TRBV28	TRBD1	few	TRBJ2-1	TGTGCCAGCAGGCCGGGACAGGGGGCCTACAATGAGCAGTTCTTC	CASRPGQGAYNEQFF
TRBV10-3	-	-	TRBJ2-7	TGTGCCATCGGCTCCTACGAGCAGTACTTC	CAIGSYEQYF
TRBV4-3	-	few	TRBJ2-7	TGCGCCAGCAGCCAAGCAACAGGGACCTACGAGCAGTACTTC	CASSQATGTYEQYF
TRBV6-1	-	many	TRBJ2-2	TGTGCCAGCAGCCAGGGAGCCGGGGAGCTGTTTTTT	CASSQGAGELFF
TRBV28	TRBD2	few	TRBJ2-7	TGTGCCAGCAGTCCTTCTAGCGGGAGGTTGGGAAAGTACTTC	CASSPSSGRLGKYF
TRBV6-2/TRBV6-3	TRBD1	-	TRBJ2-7	TGTGCCAGCAGCCCCTACGCCGCGGACAGGGGAACCTACGAGCAGTACTTC	CASSPYAADRGTYEQYF
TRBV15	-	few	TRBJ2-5	TGTGCCACCAGCAGACAGGGGGAGGTCCAAGAGACCCAGTACTTC	CATSRQGEVQETQYF
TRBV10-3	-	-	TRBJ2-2	TGTGCCATCAGTGGGGCCCCCGACGGCGGGGAGCTGTTTTTT	CAISGAPDGGELFF
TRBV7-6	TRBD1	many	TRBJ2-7	TGTGCCAGCAGCTTGGGGACAGGGGAACACGAGCAGTACTTC	CASSLGTGEHEQYF
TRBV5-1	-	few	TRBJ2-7	TGCGCCAGCAGCTTGGTTACCCAGAACTACGAGCAGTACTTC	CASSLVTQNYEQYF
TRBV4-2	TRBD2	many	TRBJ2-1	TGTGCCAGCAGCAATGGGGGGGAGTCCTACAATGAGCAGTTCTTC	CASSNGGESYNEQFF
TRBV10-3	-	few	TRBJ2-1	TGTGCCATCAGGAGAGAGAGATCGGTGGGGGAAAATGAGCAGTTCTTC	CAIRRERSVGENEQFF
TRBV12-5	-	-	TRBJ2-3	TGTGCTAGTGGTTCTCCCGGCGTGCAGTATTTT	CASGSPGVQYF
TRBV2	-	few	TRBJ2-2	TGTGCCACCCCTCGGGCCGGGGAGCTGTTTTTT	CATPRAGELFF